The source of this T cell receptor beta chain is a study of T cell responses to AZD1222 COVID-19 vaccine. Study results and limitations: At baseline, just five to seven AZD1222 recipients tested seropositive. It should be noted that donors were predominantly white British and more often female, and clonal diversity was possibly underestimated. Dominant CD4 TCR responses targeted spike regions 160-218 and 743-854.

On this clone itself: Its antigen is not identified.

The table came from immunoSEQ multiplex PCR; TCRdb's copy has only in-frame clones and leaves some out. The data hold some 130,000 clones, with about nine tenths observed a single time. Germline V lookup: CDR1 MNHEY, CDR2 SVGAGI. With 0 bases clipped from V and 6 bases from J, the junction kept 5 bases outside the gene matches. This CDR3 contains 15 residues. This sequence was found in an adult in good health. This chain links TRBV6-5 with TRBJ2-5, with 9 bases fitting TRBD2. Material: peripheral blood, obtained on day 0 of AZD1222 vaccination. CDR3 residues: CASSYSSAGGKTQYF. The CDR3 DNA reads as TGTGCCAGCAGTTACTCGTCAGCGGGGGGAAAGACCCAGTACTTC.